Below are 21 T cell receptor beta chains sequenced from a single sample in a study of cytotoxic CD8 clonotypes in ibrutinib-treated CLL. The data were produced by immunoSEQ multiplex PCR, yet TCRdb's version contains in-frame clones alone and is incomplete. The table lists around 50,000 clones, 56% of them singletons. The input for sequencing was PBMCs, taken after 24 months of ibrutinib treatment. The source of these receptors is a human donor with chronic lymphocytic leukemia.

The V call is TRBV2, the J call TRBJ1-3, with D unclear. The V and J ends lost 9 bases and 2 bases respectively, with 11 bases between them. Germline-derived CDR1 and CDR2 are SNHLY and FYNNEI. The CDR3 contains 13 residues. The CDR3 sequence is CASRLSTGNTIYF. The CDR3 DNA sequence: TGTGCCAGTCGGCTTAGTACTGGAAACACCATATATTTT.

This sequence joins TRBV14 and TRBJ1-2; D gene uncertain. V was cut by 2 bases and J by 4 bases, with 11 bases left in between. Looked up from germline, CDR1 is SGHDN and CDR2 is FVKESK. This CDR3 contains 14 residues. As DNA, the CDR3 is TGTGCCAGCAGCCAAAGGTCCCTCATCTATGGCTACACCTTC. Its protein product is CASSQRSLIYGYTF.

This chain joins TRBV5-4 and TRBJ2-7; TRBD1 matches 7 bases. The CDR3 contains 13 residues. Per germline, CDR1 SGHNT and CDR2 YYREEE (reference sequence). Trimming cost V 2 bases and J 5 bases; bases outside gene matches: 4. The CDR3 region is CASSFNRGHEQYV. For the CDR3, the DNA is TGTGCCAGCAGCTTTAACAGGGGACACGAGCAGTACGTC.

The genes are TRBV6-5 and TRBJ2-3, with TRBD1 matching over 9 bases. There are 15 residues in the CDR3. V shed 8 bases, J shed 4 bases, and the junction held 10 bases outside the gene matches. Germline V CDR1 and CDR2: MNHEY, SVGAGI. The CDR3 DNA reads TGTGCCAGCTGCCAGGGGGACAGGGTTGCAGATACGCAGTATTTT. It encodes CASCQGDRVADTQYF.

This rearrangement joins TRBV27 to TRBJ1-1; D remains unclear. The V end was cut by 1 base, the J end by 4 bases, with 10 bases between. The CDR3 is made up of 14 amino acids. Germline CDR1 and CDR2: MNHEY and SMNVEV (reference sequence). The CDR3 protein is CASSLLREGTEAFF. Here the CDR3 DNA reads TGTGCCAGCAGTTTATTGAGGGAAGGCACTGAAGCTTTCTTT.

The chain is built from TRBV6-6 and TRBJ2-1, with 10 bases matching TRBD2. Trimming removed 2 bases from V and 8 bases from J; junction bases left unmatched: 0. Germline V gene lookup returns CDR1 MNHNY and CDR2 SVGAGI (reference sequence). The CDR3 runs to 13 residues. The CDR3 nucleotides read TGTGCCAGCAGTTACCTAGCGGGGGATGAGCAGTTCTTC. Amino acids: CASSYLAGDEQFF.

This clone came up many times. The chain combines TRBV6-6 with TRBJ1-5, with 9 bases identical to TRBD1. Germline CDR1 reads MNHNY; CDR2 reads SVGAGI (reference sequence). The V segment lost 7 bases and the J segment 1 base; nucleotides outside the gene matches: 8. This CDR3 region has 16 residues. This CDR3 reads CASTPRGQGSNQPQHF. DNA for the CDR3: TGTGCCAGCACCCCTAGGGGACAGGGAAGCAATCAGCCCCAGCATTTT.

The CDR3 nucleotides are TGCGCCAGCAGCCAACCATTTGGGTTAGTCAGGGGGAACACTGAAGCTTTCTTT. Translating gives CASSQPFGLVRGNTEAFF. The V call is TRBV4-1, the J call TRBJ1-1; tentatively, D is TRBD1 (6 bases). V lost 2 bases to trimming and J lost 1 base, with 20 bases between them. Germline V lookup: CDR1 MGHRA, CDR2 YSYEKL. This CDR3 is built from 18 residues.

This clone has ten or more counts. The germline gene is not matched at one end of the junction; a read error may be the cause. This chain links TRBV5-6 with TRBJ1-2; TRBD1 matches 9 bases. Germline V gene data show CDR1 as SGHDT and CDR2 as YYEEEE. This CDR3 contains 13 residues. In DNA form, the CDR3 reads TGTGCCAGCAGCAATAACCTAGGGACAGGGAATATTTTC. Its translation: CASSNNLGTGNIF.

V and J are TRBV2 and TRBJ2-1; TRBD1 matches 8 bases. With 4 bases clipped from V and 5 bases from J, the junction kept 7 bases outside the gene matches. Germline CDR1 SNHLY, CDR2 FYNNEI. This CDR3 region has 15 residues. The CDR3 reads CASSGLDRADNEQFF. CDR3 nucleotide sequence: TGTGCCAGCAGTGGCTTGGACAGGGCGGACAATGAGCAGTTCTTC. Filled out from reference TRBV2 and TRBJ2-1, the complete variable domain reads EPEVTQTPSHQVTQMGQEVILRCVPISNHLYFYWYRQILGQKVEFLVSFYNNEISEKSEIFDDQFSVERPDGSNFTLKIRSTKLEDSAMYFCASSGLDRADNEQFFGPGTRLTVL.

The CDR3 loop reads CASSPNPSLGNEQFF. CDR3 in DNA: TGTGCCAGCAGCCCCAACCCTAGTTTGGGCAATGAGCAGTTCTTC. The rearrangement uses TRBV6-5 and TRBJ2-1, with D unclear. The CDR3 contains 15 residues. Trimming took off 6 bases at V and 6 bases at J, with 18 bases between the two ends. From germline, CDR1 is MNHEY and CDR2 SVGAGI.

This clone was seen a handful of times. The chain couples TRBV11-3 to TRBJ2-1, with D possibly being TRBD1 (6 bases). The CDR3 has 14 residues. Germline assignment: CDR1 SGHNT and CDR2 YENEEA. The V gene lost 4 bases and the J gene lost 4 bases, with 11 bases spanning the gap. This CDR3 is CASSSGHGYNEQFF. CDR3 in DNA: TGTGCCAGCAGCTCGGGACACGGGTACAATGAGCAGTTCTTC.

This clone was recorded at least ten times. The chain is built from TRBV30 and TRBJ2-4; D might be TRBD2 (5 bases). Germline V CDR1 and CDR2: GTSNPN, SVGIG (reference sequence). The ends were cut back, 4 bases at V and 6 bases at J, with 13 bases in the middle. This CDR3 region has 13 residues. The CDR3 coding sequence is TGTGCCTGGACGGCCGGGATTCCAAACATTCAGTACTTC. It is translated as CAWTAGIPNIQYF.

The genes are TRBV11-2 and TRBJ1-1; no clear D. This CDR3 contains 14 residues. V lost 3 bases, J lost 4 bases, and 12 bases lay in between. Germline assignment: CDR1 SGHAT and CDR2 FQNNGV. CDR3 nucleotides: TGTGCCAGCAGCTTGAAGGGAGGAAGCACTGAAGCTTTCTTT. Protein: CASSLKGGSTEAFF.

This clone was picked up many times. V gene TRBV19 combines with J gene TRBJ2-7; D is ambiguous. This CDR3 is built from 13 residues. Trimming took 10 bases from V and 1 from J, leaving 14 bases between them. The germline V gene encodes CDR1 LNHDA and CDR2 SQIVND (reference sequence). CDR3 nucleotides: TGTGCCACCTCACAGTGGGTTTCCTACGAGCAGTACTTC. As protein: CATSQWVSYEQYF.

This clone was seen many times. This chain joins TRBV28 and TRBJ2-3; 7 nucleotides agree with TRBD1. CDR1 is MDHEN, CDR2 SYDVKM, per germline. The CDR3 runs to 15 residues. J gave up 2 bases and V 6 bases, and 8 bases lay outside the gene matches. The CDR3 protein is CASSPGTAFTDTQYF. The CDR3 DNA is TGTGCCAGCAGCCCGGGGACAGCCTTCACAGATACGCAGTATTTT.

The chain employs TRBV7-2 and TRBJ1-2; possibly TRBD1 for D (5 bases). From germline, CDR1 is SGHTA and CDR2 FQGNSA. Trimming cost V 5 bases and J 7 bases, with 23 bases left between them. The CDR3 contains 16 residues. The CDR3 reads CASSQAWGREERGYTF. The CDR3 coding sequence is TGTGCCAGCAGCCAAGCCTGGGGCAGAGAGGAGCGTGGCTACACCTTC. Variable domain in full (rest from reference TRBV7-2 and TRBJ1-2): GAGVSQSPSNKVTEKGKDVELRCDPISGHTALYWYRQSLGQGLEFLIYFQGNSAPDKSGLPSDRFSAERTGGSVSTLTIQRTQQEDSAVYLCASSQAWGREERGYTFGSGTRLTVV.

This clone was recorded a few times. The genes are TRBV28 and TRBJ2-7, with TRBD1 matching 7 bases. The V gene's germline CDR1 is MDHEN and CDR2 SYDVKM. V trimming: 6 bases; J trimming: 10 bases; junction bases outside the gene matches: 12. The CDR3 is 13 amino acids. The chain's CDR3 is CASSSPGTAKQYF. For the CDR3, the DNA is TGTGCCAGCAGCTCCCCCGGGACAGCAAAACAGTACTTC. Complete variable domain (other parts from reference TRBV28 and TRBJ2-7): DVKVTQSSRYLVKRTGEKVFLECVQDMDHENMFWYRQDPGLGLRLIYFSYDVKMKEKGDIPEGYSVSREKKERFSLILESASTNQTSMYLCASSSPGTAKQYFGPGTRLTVT.

As to this clone: Additional DNA sequences in this sample encode the identical CDR3. The chain links TRBV27 to TRBJ2-1; TRBD2 matches 11 bases. The J segment lost 6 bases and the V segment lost 4 bases, leaving 5 bases of the junction unmatched. The germline CDR1 and CDR2 sequences are MNHEY and SMNVEV (reference sequence). The CDR3 is 15 amino acids. The CDR3 sequence: CASSSYSGRANEQFF. Here the CDR3 DNA reads TGTGCCAGCAGTTCTTATAGCGGGAGGGCCAATGAGCAGTTCTTC.

This clone has just one count. The chain is built from TRBV5-5 and TRBJ1-2, with a tentative D call TRBD1 (6 bases). The CDR3 is 16 amino acids. Germline CDR1 is SGHKS and CDR2 is YYEKEE (reference sequence). Trimming cost V 0 bases and J 4 bases, with 16 bases left between them. CDR3 DNA: TGTGCCAGCAGCTTGGCGGCAGGGGCGGGGACCTATGGCTACACCTTC. Protein product: CASSLAAGAGTYGYTF.

The gene calls are TRBV5-6 and TRBJ2-7; 7 bases match TRBD1. The CDR3 runs 14 residues. J gave up 3 bases and V 6 bases, and 9 bases lay outside the gene matches. CDR1 and CDR2 (germline): SGHDT, YYEEEE. The CDR3 DNA reads TGTGCCAGCATCCGACAGGGTATGGACTACGAGCAGTACGTC. Its translation is CASIRQGMDYEQYV.